These 5 T cell receptor beta chains came from one sample sequenced in a study of T cells after yellow fever vaccination (dated by TCRdb to between 2018 and 2020). The library was built by means of 5' RACE. This sample was sequenced with an Illumina HiSeq 2500. Using fastp trimming at Q25 and MiXCR clonotype assembly, TCRdb reanalyzed the public sequencing data and kept in-frame beta chains. Rows matching on CDR3 protein sequence are summarized as one entry with the most common DNA and genes. The sample table records about 300,000 distinct CDR3 sequences; 6.8% of these occur just once. Of the sample, 15% to 20% is held by the ten largest clones. In the paper's terms, the treatment or condition label means: live attenuated yellow fever vaccine strain. Sequences were derived from PBMCs, sampled roughly 47 days after the first yellow fever vaccination. The receptors derive from a man younger than 35 who received the YFV17D yellow fever vaccine.

This clonotype has more than one count but fewer than ten. The chain couples TRBV7-2 to TRBJ1-2; 10 bases are shared with TRBD1. The V gene's germline CDR1 is SGHTA and CDR2 FQGNSA. V trimming: 5 bases; J trimming: 4 bases; junction bases outside the gene matches: 4. This CDR3 contains 14 residues. The CDR3 region is CASSKDRGSYGYTF. The CDR3 DNA sequence: TGTGCCAGCAGCAAGGACAGGGGGTCCTATGGCTACACCTTC.

The chain is built from TRBV10-3 and TRBJ1-5; D perhaps matches TRBD1 (6 bases). This CDR3 contains 15 residues. Per the germline V gene, CDR1 is ENHRY and CDR2 is SYGVKD. Trimming left V 5 bases short and J 7 bases short, with 18 bases between. The CDR3 bases are TGTGCCATCAGTTCAATCCAGGGGCGACCACAGCCCCAGCATTTT. It is translated as CAISSIQGRPQPQHF.

This clonotype was counted only a few times. The V call is TRBV12-3 or TRBV12-4, the J call TRBJ2-3; TRBD1 matches 7 bases. V was pared by 4 bases and J by 6 bases, with 4 bases of the junction left unmatched. The CDR3 runs 13 residues. Here the CDR3 reads CASSWGTEDTQYF. The CDR3 nucleotides read TGTGCCAGCAGTTGGGGGACAGAGGATACGCAGTATTTT.

This clonotype turned up a few times. The chain has TRBV7-9 and TRBJ2-5; the D gene is possibly TRBD2 (5 bases). V gave up 8 bases and J gave up 5 bases, with 15 bases separating them. The CDR3 has 13 residues. Per germline, CDR1 SEHNR and CDR2 FQNEAQ (reference sequence). CDR3 DNA sequence: TGTGCCAGCCGCCGTCCCGGGGAGGAGACCCAGTACTTC. Translation gives CASRRPGEETQYF.

This clonotype was seen more than once but under ten times. The V call is TRBV2, the J call TRBJ2-3; no reliable D call. Germline loops: CDR1 SNHLY, CDR2 FYNNEI. V was pared by 8 bases and J by 3 bases, with 9 bases between. The CDR3 is 12 residues long. In nucleotides, the CDR3 is TGTGCCAGCGACCCGGCAACAGATACGCAGTATTTT. Translating gives CASDPATDTQYF.